The 7 T cell receptor beta chains in this list originate from one sample, sequenced in a study of memory CD4+ T cells and cytomegalovirus serostatus. Sequencing was performed with immunoSEQ multiplex PCR; in TCRdb, only in-frame clones are kept and a portion is missing. The sample records about 48,000 clones, around 78% being singletons. Single viable CD3+CD4+CD8-CD45RO+ cells were sorted as the memory CD4+ T cells. Sequencing was done on a sample of memory CD4+ T cells from blood. The receptors derive from an adult in good health and CMV-seronegative.

This chain uses TRBV28 with TRBJ2-1, with 10 positions matching TRBD2. CDR3 size: 16 residues. The J segment lost 5 bases and the V segment lost 5 bases, leaving 9 bases of the junction unmatched. Germline V gene lookup returns CDR1 MDHEN and CDR2 SYDVKM. In nucleotides, the CDR3 is TGTGCCAGCAGTCCTCCACGAGCGGGAGGGGACAATGAGCAGTTCTTC. It is translated as CASSPPRAGGDNEQFF.

This clone is labeled medium-sized. This rearrangement joins TRBV29-1 to TRBJ1-3; no definite D call. Trimming took 3 bases from V and 0 from J, leaving 9 bases between them. The CDR3 is 14 residues long. The germline gives CDR1 SQVTM, CDR2 ANQGSEA. The CDR3 region is CSVDLQLSGNTIYF. DNA for the CDR3: TGCAGCGTTGATCTCCAGCTCTCTGGAAACACCATATATTTT.

This chain connects TRBV10-3 to TRBJ2-5, with TRBD1 matching over 8 bases. Germline CDR1 ENHRY, CDR2 SYGVKD. This CDR3 has 13 amino acids. The V segment lost 10 bases and the J segment 5 bases; nucleotides outside the gene matches: 9. The CDR3 region is CATRQGLGETQYF. The CDR3 region has the DNA TGTGCCACGCGACAGGGGCTGGGGGAGACCCAGTACTTC.

The chain recombines TRBV6-5 with TRBJ2-7; TRBD2 matches at 10 bases. Per the germline V gene, CDR1 is MNHEY and CDR2 is SVGAGI. J was trimmed by 0 bases and V by 6 bases; bases with no gene match: 2. The CDR3 runs to 14 residues. CDR3 sequence (DNA): TGTGCCAGCAGCCTAGCGGGGGCCTCCTACGAGCAGTACTTC. Protein sequence: CASSLAGASYEQYF.

This chain connects TRBV6-5 to TRBJ1-2; TRBD1 agrees at 8 bases. Unmatched junction bases numbered 1, after V lost 5 bases and J lost 2 bases. The CDR3 sequence is 13 residues long. Germline lookup yields CDR1 MNHEY and CDR2 SVGAGI. Here the CDR3 reads CASSRTGNYGYTF. The CDR3 DNA reads TGTGCCAGCAGTCGGACAGGGAACTATGGCTACACCTTC.

The CDR3 nucleotides read TGTGCCAGCAGTGGGACTTATAGCAATCAGCCCCAGCATTTT. Translating gives CASSGTYSNQPQHF. The gene calls are TRBV2 and TRBJ1-5; no clear D gene. CDR1 is SNHLY, CDR2 FYNNEI, per germline. V was shortened by 4 bases and J by 0 bases, with 7 bases between the two germline ends. The CDR3 contains 14 residues.

The V gene is TRBV7-8, the J gene TRBJ1-1; D is perhaps TRBD1 (6 bases). CDR1 SGHVS and CDR2 FQNEAQ come from the germline V gene. There are 16 residues in the CDR3. Trimming removed 0 bases at V and 6 bases at J, with 17 bases between. Written as DNA, the CDR3 is TGTGCCAGCAGCTTAGCCGGGGGCGCTGAACAAGCTGAAGCTTTCTTT. Amino acids: CASSLAGGAEQAEAFF.